This entry describes one T cell receptor beta chain. The CDR3 sequence is 15 residues long. Trimming shortened V by 2 bases and J by 2 bases, and 13 bases separated the two germline ends. CDR1 and CDR2 from the germline V gene are MNHNS and SASEGT. The data were obtained in a study of blood T cell repertoires in COVID-19. Assay used: immunoSEQ multiplex PCR; TCRdb lists only in-frame clones, some missing. This sample carries tens of thousands of clones, 70% to 90% of them seen once, and the ten largest clones take almost 4%. This receptor was identified in a human donor in a cohort sampled during active COVID-19. The source material was peripheral blood. This chain joins TRBV6-1 and TRBJ2-7; TRBD2 might be the D (5 bases). CDR3 sequence reads: CASSEQYGSTYEQYF. CDR3 DNA: TGTGCCAGCAGTGAACAGTATGGGAGCACCTACGAGCAGTACTTC.